These T cell receptor beta chains were read from a single sample in a study of blood T cell repertoires in COVID-19. Sequenced by immunoSEQ multiplex PCR; TCRdb stores in-frame clones only, minus some. The sample has roughly 290,000 clones, 75% to 90% seen once. Sequencing used peripheral blood. These receptors were taken from a woman aged 55-69 years with acute or convalescent COVID-19. CDR3s include the opening cysteine and the closing phenylalanine or tryptophan. D genes are given only for firm matches. Expanded clones get a size class; other rows say once, few or many, or leave the size out.

>TRBV7-3|.|once|TRBJ2-2
TGTGCCAGCAGCCCTACAGGGTCGGGCACCGGGGAGCTGTTTTTT
CASSPTGSGTGELFF
>TRBV5-1|.|.|TRBJ2-4
TGCGCCAGCAGCCTGGAAGAGGCCATTGGCGTCGGAAACATTCAGTACTTC
CASSLEEAIGVGNIQYF
>TRBV4-3|TRBD1|.|TRBJ2-3
TGCGCCAGCAGCCAAGACAGGGGGCGGGCAGATACGCAGTATTTT
CASSQDRGRADTQYF
>TRBV11-2|.|.|TRBJ1-6
TGTGCCAGCCTGCGGCGGGGTCCAAGCTCCTATAATTCACCCCTCCACTTT
CASLRRGPSSYNSPLHF
>TRBV29-1|.|.|TRBJ1-1
TGCAGCGTTGAAGATCTTGAGGGGGACGCTGAAGCTTTCTTT
CSVEDLEGDAEAFF
>TRBV5-1|TRBD1|.|TRBJ1-5
TGCGCCAGCAGCTTGTCAGGGGGAAGCAATCAGCCCCAGCATTTT
CASSLSGGSNQPQHF
>TRBV5-5|TRBD1|once|TRBJ2-2
TGTGCCAGCAGCGCCGGGACAGGGCCCACCGGGGAGCTGTTTTTT
CASSAGTGPTGELFF
>TRBV29-1|.|.|TRBJ1-1
TGCAGCGTTGTTGCGCCTGAAGCTTTCTTT
CSVVAPEAFF
>TRBV5-4|TRBD1|.|TRBJ1-2
TGTGCCAGCAGCTTGGGGGACAGCTATGGCTACACCTTC
CASSLGDSYGYTF
>TRBV7-9|.|once|TRBJ1-3
TGTGCCAGCAGCTTACCCACCGGGGGTGAATCTGGAAACACCATATATTTT
CASSLPTGGESGNTIYF
>TRBV7-3|TRBD1|.|TRBJ1-1
TGTGCCAGCAGCCCCCCGGGACAGGGTTCGGTAGCTTTCTTT
CASSPPGQGSVAFF
>TRBV18|.|once|TRBJ1-5
TGTGCCAGCTCACCACGGGGGGTGGGTCAGCCCCAGCATTTT
CASSPRGVGQPQHF
>TRBV5-1|TRBD1|.|TRBJ1-4
TGCGCCAGCACCCTCTACGGGACAGGGAATCCAGGGGATGAAAAACTGTTTTTT
CASTLYGTGNPGDEKLFF
>TRBV5-4|.|.|TRBJ1-3
TGTGCCAGCAGCTTGCCATCTGGAAACACCATATATTTT
CASSLPSGNTIYF
>TRBV10-1|TRBD2|.|TRBJ2-3
TGCGCCAGCACCAGACCGGACGGGAGGAGCGAAGATACGCAGTATTTT
CASTRPDGRSEDTQYF
>TRBV7-9|TRBD2|.|TRBJ2-1
TGTGCCAGCAGCTTAGGCGGGGGGGCCTACAATGAGCAGTTCTTC
CASSLGGGAYNEQFF
>TRBV28|.|.|TRBJ2-7
TGTGCCAGCCTGACCCCTGCGGGTACGTCCCCCGAGCAGTACTTC
CASLTPAGTSPEQYF
>TRBV15|.|.|TRBJ2-1
TGTGCCACCAGCAGAGGGGTACAGGGATCCTACAATGAGCAGTTCTTC
CATSRGVQGSYNEQFF
>TRBV10-3|TRBD2|.|TRBJ2-1
TGTGCCATCAGTGAACTAGCGGGAACCCAGGATGAGCAGTTCTTC
CAISELAGTQDEQFF
>TRBV6-4|.|.|TRBJ2-1
TGTGCCAGCAGTGACGCTCGCGCCGGAGGCTCCTACAATGAGCAGTTCTTC
CASSDARAGGSYNEQFF
>TRBV5-6|TRBD1|many|TRBJ1-3
TGTGCCAGCAGTTTAACGACAGGGCCCTCTGGAAACACCATATATTTT
CASSLTTGPSGNTIYF
>TRBV2|TRBD1|.|TRBJ1-5
TGTGCCAGCAGTTCAGGGGGTGGCAATCAGCCCCAGCATTTT
CASSSGGGNQPQHF
>TRBV18|TRBD1|.|TRBJ1-5
TGTGCCAGCTCACCCTGGGGAAGGGGGACAGGGTCAGTTCAGCCCCAGCATTTT
CASSPWGRGTGSVQPQHF
>TRBV30|.|once|TRBJ2-5
TGTGCCTGGAGTGTACGACGCGGGGAGACCCAGTACTTC
CAWSVRRGETQYF
>TRBV7-6|TRBD2|.|TRBJ2-1
TGTGCCAGCAGCCAGGGCTTGCTAGCGGGGGTTAGCTCCTACAATGAGCAGTTCTTC
CASSQGLLAGVSSYNEQFF
>TRBV7-2|.|.|TRBJ2-3
TGTGCCAGTGGGGGGTCTAGTGCAGATACGCAGTATTTT
CASGGSSADTQYF
>TRBV6-5|.|.|TRBJ1-6
TGTGCCAGCAGTCTCAAACGGGGAATTTCACCCCTCCACTTT
CASSLKRGISPLHF
>TRBV15|TRBD2|.|TRBJ2-2
TGTGCCACCAGCAAGGGACTAGCGGACACCGGGGAGCTGTTTTTT
CATSKGLADTGELFF
>TRBV6-2/TRBV6-3|.|.|TRBJ2-7
TGTGCCAGCAGCCTCGACAGGTCCTACGAGCAGTACTTC
CASSLDRSYEQYF
>TRBV24-1|.|.|TRBJ1-1
TGTGCCACCAGTGTCCAGGAACCCCGTCTGAACACTGAAGCTTTCTTT
CATSVQEPRLNTEAFF
>TRBV24-1|TRBD1|.|TRBJ2-1
TGTGCCACCAGTGATTTTGGACAGGGGGGCTACAATGAGCAGTTCTTC
CATSDFGQGGYNEQFF
>TRBV6-2/TRBV6-3|.|.|TRBJ1-5
TGTGCCAGCAGTTACTCGAGAAGGGGAAACAATCAGCCCCAGCATTTT
CASSYSRRGNNQPQHF
>TRBV24-1|TRBD2|.|TRBJ2-3
TGTGCCACCAGTGAGCCATCTAGCGGGGGCACAGATACGCAGTATTTT
CATSEPSSGGTDTQYF
>TRBV2|TRBD1|.|TRBJ1-6
TGTGCCAGCAGTGATGGACAGGGGACACCCCTCCACTTT
CASSDGQGTPLHF
>TRBV18|TRBD1|.|TRBJ1-2
TGTGCCAGCTCACCGCCCCAGGGGGATGGCTACACCTTC
CASSPPQGDGYTF
>TRBV13|TRBD2|.|TRBJ2-1
TGTGCCAGCAGCTTCCAGACTAGCGGGAGGGCAAGTGAGCAGTTCTTC
CASSFQTSGRASEQFF